This T cell receptor (beta chain) was found in a study of persistence of HIV-infected CD4 T cells. Broader study findings: Proviral oligoclonality tracked with TCR oligoclonality within the same sorted cells. Degenerate expanded CDR3beta sequences were enriched among CMV- and Gag-responding cells.

Points on this clone: Its target is not known.

The immunoSEQ assay was version 4, run in survey mode. The method was immunoSEQ multiplex PCR; TCRdb's version includes in-frame clones alone and lacks a portion of them. The data show 45,000 or so clones, about 87% seen once. Nonspecific anti-CD3/anti-CD28 bead stimulation represents the broad CD4+ T cell repertoire. Responding CD4+ T cells were sorted by upregulation of both CD40 ligand and CD69. Plasma HIV-1 RNA stayed below 50 copies/mL for at least 4 years. The source material was CD4+ T cells sorted from PBMCs after approximately 20-hour stimulation, sampled from a patient who received antiretroviral therapy. The TCR originated in an adult woman with HIV who was CMV-seropositive.

The CDR3 DNA is TGCGCCAGCAGGGAAGCGAAGGGAGGGGAAATCGATGGCTACACCTTC. It encodes CASREAKGGEIDGYTF. V gene TRBV4-1 combines with J gene TRBJ1-2; tentatively, D is TRBD1 (5 bases). V was shortened by 6 bases and J by 6 bases, with 23 bases between the two germline ends. Germline CDR1 and CDR2: MGHRA and YSYEKL. The CDR3 is 16 amino acids.